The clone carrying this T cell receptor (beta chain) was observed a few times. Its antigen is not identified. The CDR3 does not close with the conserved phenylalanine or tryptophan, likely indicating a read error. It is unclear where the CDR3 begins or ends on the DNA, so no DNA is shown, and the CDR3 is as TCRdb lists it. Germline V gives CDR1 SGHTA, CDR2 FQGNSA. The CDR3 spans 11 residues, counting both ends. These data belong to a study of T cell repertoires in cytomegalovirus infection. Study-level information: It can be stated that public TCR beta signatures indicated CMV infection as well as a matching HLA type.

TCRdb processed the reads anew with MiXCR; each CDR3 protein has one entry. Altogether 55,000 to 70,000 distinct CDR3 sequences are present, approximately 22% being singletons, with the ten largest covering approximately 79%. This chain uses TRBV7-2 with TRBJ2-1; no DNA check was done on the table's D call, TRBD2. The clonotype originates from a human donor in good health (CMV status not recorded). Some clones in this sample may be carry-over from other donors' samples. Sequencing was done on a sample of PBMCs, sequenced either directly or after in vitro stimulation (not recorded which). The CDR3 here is CASSAGLAASI.